The T cell receptor beta chain under discussion was sequenced for a study of T cell responses to AZD1222 COVID-19 vaccine. Overall study: Pooled in the analysis were second doses at about 4 or about 12 weeks.

The method was immunoSEQ multiplex PCR; TCRdb's version includes in-frame clones alone and lacks a portion of them. The table has about 92,000 clones, 85% to 90% seen once. This specimen was peripheral blood, taken on day 0 of AZD1222 vaccination. The source of this sequence is an adult in good health.

The CDR3 protein is CASTEDRGVTEAFF. In DNA form, the CDR3 reads TGTGCCAGCACCGAAGACAGGGGTGTCACTGAAGCTTTCTTT. This chain joins TRBV6-5 and TRBJ1-1, with 8 bases aligning to TRBD1. From germline, CDR1 is MNHEY and CDR2 SVGAGI. This CDR3 is 14 amino acids long. V gave up 7 bases and J gave up 4 bases; unmatched junction bases: 8.